This T cell receptor beta chain was profiled in a study of T cells after yellow fever vaccination. Trimming took 0 bases from V and 7 from J, leaving 2 bases between them. The CDR3 totals 11 residues. Per the germline V gene, CDR1 is KGHDR and CDR2 is SFDVKD. Making TCR cDNA involved 5'RACE template switching, which added UMIs and a universal primer site. TCRdb analysed the 5' RACE reads with MiXCR anew, one entry per CDR3 protein. The sample has 110,000 to 150,000 distinct CDR3 sequences, 5% to 7.5% seen once. This clonotype was counted at least ten times. Its antigen remains unknown. Study results and limitations: Peak timing came faster in the weaker secondary response, day 5 versus 15. Most primary-vaccination clones recurred post-booster (around 97% CD4, over 70% CD8).

The sequence was obtained from a man younger than 40 who received the YFV17D yellow fever vaccine. The gene calls are TRBV24-1 and TRBJ2-5, with D uncertain. Sample: CD4+ T cells sorted from PBMCs, taken 10 days after the yellow fever booster vaccination. The CDR3 nucleotides read TGTGCCACCAGTGATTTGAGGACCCAGTACTTC. This encodes CATSDLRTQYF.